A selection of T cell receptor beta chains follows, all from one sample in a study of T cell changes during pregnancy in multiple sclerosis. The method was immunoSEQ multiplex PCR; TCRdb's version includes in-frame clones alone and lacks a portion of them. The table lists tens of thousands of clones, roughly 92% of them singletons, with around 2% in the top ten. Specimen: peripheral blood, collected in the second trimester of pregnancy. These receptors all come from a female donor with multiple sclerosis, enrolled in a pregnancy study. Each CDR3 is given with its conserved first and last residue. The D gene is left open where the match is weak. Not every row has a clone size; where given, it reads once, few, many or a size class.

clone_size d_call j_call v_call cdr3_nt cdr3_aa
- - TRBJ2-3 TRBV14 TGTGCCAGCAGCCCTTTTAACACAGATACGCAGTATTTT CASSPFNTDTQYF
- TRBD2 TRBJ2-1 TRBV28 TGTGCCAGCAGTCCCGGACTAGTCGATGAGCAGTTCTTC CASSPGLVDEQFF
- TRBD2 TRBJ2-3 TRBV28 TGTGCCAGCAGTTCGTGGAGTAGCGGGAGCACAGATACGCAGTATTTT CASSSWSSGSTDTQYF
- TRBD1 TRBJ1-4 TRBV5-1 TGCGCCAGCCATGCGGGACAGGGGGCGCGATATGAAAAACTGTTTTTT CASHAGQGARYEKLFF
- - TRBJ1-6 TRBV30 TGTGCCTGGAGTGTAAGATCTAGGGGCCGAAATTCACCCCTCCACTTT CAWSVRSRGRNSPLHF
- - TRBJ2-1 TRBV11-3 TGTGCCAGCACTCTTGACAATGAGCAGTTCTTC CASTLDNEQFF
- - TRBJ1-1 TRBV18 TGTGCCAGCTCACCCTTGGAGGGCACGAACACTGAAGCTTTCTTT CASSPLEGTNTEAFF
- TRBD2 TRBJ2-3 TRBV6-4 TGTGCCAGCAGTGAACTAGCGGGAAGCACAGATACGCAGTATTTT CASSELAGSTDTQYF
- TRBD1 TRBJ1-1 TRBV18 TGTGCCAGCTCACAACTACAGGGGGCGCGGGGCGAAGCTTTCTTT CASSQLQGARGEAFF
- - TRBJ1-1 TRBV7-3 TGTGCCAGCAGCTTAGGGGCGAAGGACACTGAAGCTTTCTTT CASSLGAKDTEAFF
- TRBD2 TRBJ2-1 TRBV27 TGTGCCAGCAGTTTAACGAGGACTAGCGGGAGACTCCCCACACGTGAGCAGTTCTTC CASSLTRTSGRLPTREQFF
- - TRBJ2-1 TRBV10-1 TGCGCCAGTCTGAAACAGGGTACCAATGAGCAGTTCTTC CASLKQGTNEQFF
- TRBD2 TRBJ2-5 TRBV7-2 TGTGCCAGCAGCTTCCGACTAGCGGGACAAGAGACCCAGTACTTC CASSFRLAGQETQYF
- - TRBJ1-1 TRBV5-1 TGCGCCAGCAGCTTGGACGGGGGTTCGACTGAAGCTTTCTTT CASSLDGGSTEAFF
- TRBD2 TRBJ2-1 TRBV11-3 TGTGCCCAGGAAAAAGGTAGCGGGAGTCTGTATGAGCAGTTCTTC CAQEKGSGSLYEQFF
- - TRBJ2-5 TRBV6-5 TGTGCCAGCAGTTCCCCTGGCACGGAGACCCAGTACTTC CASSSPGTETQYF
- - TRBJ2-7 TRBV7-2 TGTGCCAGCACCGTGGCGGCCGGAGCCTACGAGCAGTACTTC CASTVAAGAYEQYF
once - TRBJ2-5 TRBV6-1 TGTGCCAGCAGTGTCCAGGGTGGGGTCGGAGAGACCCAGTACTTC CASSVQGGVGETQYF
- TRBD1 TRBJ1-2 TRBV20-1 TGCAGTGCTGGCAGGGGGGGCTACACCTTC CSAGRGGYTF
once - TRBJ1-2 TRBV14 TGTGCCAGCAGCCAAGATGGGCCAGGTCGTTCCGGCTACACCTTC CASSQDGPGRSGYTF
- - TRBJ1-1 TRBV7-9 TGTGCCAGCGTGCGGGGCACTGAAGCTTTCTTT CASVRGTEAFF
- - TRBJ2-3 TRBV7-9 TGTGCCAGCAGCTTCACTCGAGGTAAGTTCACAGATACGCAGTATTTT CASSFTRGKFTDTQYF
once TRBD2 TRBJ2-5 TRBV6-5 TGTGCCAGCAGTTATTTTGGGACTAGCGGAGAGACCCAGTACTTC CASSYFGTSGETQYF
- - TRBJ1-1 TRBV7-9 TGTGCCAGCAGCTCAACAGGGATGGGCACTGAAGCTTTCTTT CASSSTGMGTEAFF
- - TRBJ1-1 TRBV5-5 TGTGCCAGCACAAGCAGGGGCGCGAACACTGAAGCTTTCTTT CASTSRGANTEAFF
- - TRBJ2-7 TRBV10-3 TGTGCCACTAAGTCCGGCGCCGGGGAAAACTACGAGCAGTACTTC CATKSGAGENYEQYF
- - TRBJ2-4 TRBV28 TGTGCCAGCAGTTTATCCCTACCGGGGGGCGGAAACATTCAGTACTTC CASSLSLPGGGNIQYF
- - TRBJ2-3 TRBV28 TGTGCCAGCAGTTTCTCCGATACGCAGTATTTT CASSFSDTQYF
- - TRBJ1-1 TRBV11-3 TGTGCCAGCAGCCGACGACGGGATGAAGCTTTCTTT CASSRRRDEAFF
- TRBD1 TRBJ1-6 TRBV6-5 TGTGCCAGCAGTTACTCCGGACAGGGAACGAATTCACCCCTCCACTTT CASSYSGQGTNSPLHF
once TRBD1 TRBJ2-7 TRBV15 TGTGCCACCAGTCCTCGGGCAGGGGGTTACGAGCAGTACTTC CATSPRAGGYEQYF
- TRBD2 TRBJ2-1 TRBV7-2 TGTGCCAGCAGCTTAGACGGGGGGGCCTCCTACAATGAGCAGTTCTTC CASSLDGGASYNEQFF
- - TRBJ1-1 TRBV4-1 TGCGCCAGCAGCCCCCCAGGGGACACTGAAGCTTTCTTT CASSPPGDTEAFF
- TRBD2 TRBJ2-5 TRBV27 TGTGCCAGCAGTCCGGGGGGGCTTAAAGAGACCCAGTACTTC CASSPGGLKETQYF
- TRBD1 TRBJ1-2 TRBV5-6 TGTGCCAGCAGCCGGACAGGGGCCTATGGCTACACCTTC CASSRTGAYGYTF
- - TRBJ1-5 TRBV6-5 TGTGCCAGCAGTTCCGGCGGCTTCAATCAGCCCCAGCATTTT CASSSGGFNQPQHF
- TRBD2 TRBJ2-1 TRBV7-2 TGTGCCAGCAGCTTGTGGCGGGGGGCGGGGAATGAGCAGTTCTTC CASSLWRGAGNEQFF
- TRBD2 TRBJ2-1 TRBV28 TGTGCCAGCAACACTAAAGGACTAGCCGAGTTCTTC CASNTKGLAEFF
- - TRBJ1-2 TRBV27 TGTGCCAGCAGTATACAGGGCGGCTATGGCTACACCTTC CASSIQGGYGYTF
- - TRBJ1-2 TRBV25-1 TGTGCCAGCAGTGCCCAAACAGGGAACTATGGCTACACCTTC CASSAQTGNYGYTF
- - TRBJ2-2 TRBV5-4 TGTGCCAGCAGCTTTGGGTCGGGCGGGGAGCTGTTTTTT CASSFGSGGELFF
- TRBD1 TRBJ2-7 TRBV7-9 TGTGCCAGCAGCTTAGCGACCGGGACAGGGTACTTC CASSLATGTGYF
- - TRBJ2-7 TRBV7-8 TGTGCCAGCCATTCGGGGGTGGGGTCCTACGAGCAGTACTTC CASHSGVGSYEQYF
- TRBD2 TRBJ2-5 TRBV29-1 TGCAGCGCATCGGGACTAGCGGGAGTAGAAGAGACCCAGTACTTC CSASGLAGVEETQYF
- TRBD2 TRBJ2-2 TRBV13 TGTGCCAGCAGCGAAGGACTAGCGGGTTCCACCGGGGAGCTGTTTTTT CASSEGLAGSTGELFF
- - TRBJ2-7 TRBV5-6 TGTGCCAGCAGCAATGACAGGCTCTACGAGCAGTACTTC CASSNDRLYEQYF
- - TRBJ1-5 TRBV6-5 TGTGCCAGCAGTTACGCACCGTGGGGGGATCAGCCCCAGCATTTT CASSYAPWGDQPQHF
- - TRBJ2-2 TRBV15 TGTGCCACCAGCACCTACACCGGGGAGCTGTTTTTT CATSTYTGELFF
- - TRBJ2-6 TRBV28 TGTGCCAGCAGTAGTTCAGGGTCTGGGGCCAACGTCCTGACTTTC CASSSSGSGANVLTF
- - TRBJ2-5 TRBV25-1 TGTGCCAGCACAAAGGGGCAGGGAGAGACCCAGTACTTC CASTKGQGETQYF
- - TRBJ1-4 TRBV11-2 TGTGCCAGCAGCTTGGACAGAGGGGGTGAAAAACTGTTTTTT CASSLDRGGEKLFF
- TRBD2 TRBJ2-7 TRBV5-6 TGTGCCAGCAGCCCAACTTTTTCAGCGGGAGGGCGCGAGCAGTACTTC CASSPTFSAGGREQYF
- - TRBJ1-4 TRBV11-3 TGTGCCAGCAGCCCAAGGGGTGGACAGATTAATGAAAAACTGTTTTTT CASSPRGGQINEKLFF
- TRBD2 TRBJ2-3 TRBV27 TGTGCCAGCAGTCTCGGACCGGGACTAGGGGCCAGAGATACGCAGTATTTT CASSLGPGLGARDTQYF
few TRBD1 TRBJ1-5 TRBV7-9 TGTGCCAGCAGTTCGGGACAGATCAATCAGCCCCAGCATTTT CASSSGQINQPQHF
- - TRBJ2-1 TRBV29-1 TGCAGCGTGAGGTACAATGAGCAGTTCTTC CSVRYNEQFF
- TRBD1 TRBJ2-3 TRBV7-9 TGTGCCAGCAGCTCTTTCAGGGGGCGCACAGATACGCAGTATTTT CASSSFRGRTDTQYF
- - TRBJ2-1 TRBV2 TGTGCCACCTCGATCGGTATGTCTCACAATGAGCAGTTCTTC CATSIGMSHNEQFF
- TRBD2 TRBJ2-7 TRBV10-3 TGTGCCATCAGGGCGGGGGTTTTTGGACTAGCGGATCACGAGCAGTACTTC CAIRAGVFGLADHEQYF
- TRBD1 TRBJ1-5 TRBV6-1 TGTGCCAGCAATGCTGGAGACAGGGGCAATCAGCCCCAGCATTTT CASNAGDRGNQPQHF